A single sample gave rise to the 31 T cell receptor beta chains below, sequenced in a study of identical twins. Each CDR3 protein is one row after TCRdb ran MiXCR on the 5' RACE reads. Here the sample spans some 730,000 distinct CDR3 sequences, 18% being singletons. This sample also belongs to another study, concerning T cells expressing NK-cell markers.

The sequenced sample consisted of PBMCs. All receptors come from a woman aged 18-29 years in good health.

This chain uses TRBV5-1 with TRBJ1-1, with D uncertain. CDR1 is SGHRS and CDR2 is YFSETQ in the germline V gene. V was shortened by 4 bases and J by 1 base, with 11 bases between the two germline ends. The CDR3 has 14 amino acids. The DNA of the CDR3 is TGCGCCAGCAGCGTAACCCGACAGAACACTGAAGCTTTCTTT. It yields the protein CASSVTRQNTEAFF.

This clonotype was seen a handful of times. This chain connects TRBV10-3 to TRBJ2-3, with D perhaps TRBD1 or TRBD2 (6 bases each). The CDR3 sequence is 14 residues long. CDR1 and CDR2 (germline): ENHRY, SYGVKD. Trimming cost V 4 bases and J 2 bases, with 10 bases left between them. CDR3 residues: CAISAGGHTDTQYF. DNA for the CDR3: TGTGCCATCAGTGCCGGGGGACACACAGATACGCAGTATTTT.

This clonotype appeared a few times. The chain joins TRBV9 to TRBJ2-3; a possible D gene is TRBD1 (6 bases). Trimming pared 0 bases from V and 4 bases from J, leaving 12 bases between. The CDR3 covers 15 residues. Per germline, CDR1 SGDLS and CDR2 YYNGEE. The CDR3 bases are TGTGCCAGCAGCGTAGGACAGGTTGCGGCAGATACGCAGTATTTT. Amino acid sequence: CASSVGQVAADTQYF.

This clonotype was counted only a few times. This chain links TRBV6-5 with TRBJ1-4; D may be TRBD1 (6 bases). CDR1 and CDR2 (germline): MNHEY, SVGAGI. The CDR3 totals 15 residues. V was cut by 0 bases and J by 12 bases, with 17 bases left in between. DNA of the CDR3: TGTGCCAGCAGTTACTCGACAGGCACCCCTGCGGAACTGTTTTTT. Translating it yields CASSYSTGTPAELFF.

This clonotype has just a few counts. This sequence joins TRBV30 and TRBJ2-1; D might be TRBD1 (5 bases). V was cut by 3 bases and J by 0 bases, with 12 bases left in between. Germline values: CDR1 GTSNPN, CDR2 SVGIG (reference sequence). The CDR3 runs to 15 residues. The CDR3 DNA is TGTGCCTGGAGAGGGGCGGTGAGCTCCTACAATGAGCAGTTCTTC. Translation gives CAWRGAVSSYNEQFF.

A few counts support this clonotype. The rearrangement links TRBV10-3 to TRBJ1-2; a weak D match, TRBD1 (6 bases). The CDR3 extends over 19 amino acids. Trimming removed 8 bases at V and 5 bases at J, with 33 bases between. The V gene's germline CDR1 is ENHRY and CDR2 SYGVKD. The CDR3 DNA reads TGTGCCATCCTCTACGAGGGGGGCGATCGACCTAGGGAGATGTATGGCTACACCTTC. Its translation: CAILYEGGDRPREMYGYTF.

Only a few counts were recorded for this clonotype. The chain carries TRBV14 and TRBJ2-4; TRBD1 might be the D (6 bases). Germline assignment: CDR1 SGHDN and CDR2 FVKESK. Trimming pared 0 bases from V and 9 bases from J, leaving 9 bases between. The CDR3 sequence is 13 residues long. CDR3 nucleotides: TGTGCCAGCAGCCAAGACAGGGGAAGCATTCAGTACTTC. Translated, it gives CASSQDRGSIQYF.

This clonotype showed up just a few times. This chain uses TRBV12-3 or TRBV12-4 with TRBJ2-1, with D tentatively TRBD1 (6 bases). The V gene lost 4 bases and the J gene lost 16 bases, with 17 bases spanning the gap. The CDR3 is 12 residues long. The CDR3 is CASSSNRDKGFF. The CDR3 nucleotides are TGTGCCAGCAGTTCCAACCGGGACAAGGGTTTCTTC.

The rearrangement joins TRBV12-3 or TRBV12-4 to TRBJ1-5; TRBD1 agrees at 8 bases. The CDR3 is 15 amino acids. With V trimmed by 6 bases and J by 7 bases, 11 bases remained unmatched. The CDR3: CASSRTGTDRQPQHF. CDR3 nucleotide sequence: TGTGCCAGCAGCAGGACAGGGACGGATAGACAGCCCCAGCATTTT.

There are a few counts of this clonotype. The chain joins TRBV29-1 to TRBJ2-5, with a weak D call TRBD1 (6 bases). Germline CDR1 reads SQVTM; CDR2 reads ANQGSEA. Trimming pared 5 bases from V and 5 bases from J, leaving 21 bases between. The CDR3 extends over 15 amino acids. In nucleotides, the CDR3 is TGCAGCGTTACTTTGGGCAGGGGTTCGTTGGAGACCCAGTACTTC. This translates into CSVTLGRGSLETQYF.

This rearrangement joins TRBV7-8 to TRBJ1-5, with D possibly being TRBD1 (5 bases). CDR3 length: 15 amino acids. V lost 1 base to trimming and J lost 7 bases, with 14 bases between them. The germline gives CDR1 SGHVS, CDR2 FQNEAQ. CDR3 residues: CASSLGRAGNQPQHF. For the CDR3, the DNA is TGTGCCAGCAGCTTAGGGCGTGCAGGGAACCAGCCCCAGCATTTT.

There are many counts of this clonotype. V gene TRBV7-8 combines with J gene TRBJ2-7; no definite D call. The germline V gene encodes CDR1 SGHVS and CDR2 FQNEAQ. The CDR3 has 16 amino acids. Between the trimmed V and J ends, which lost 3 bases and 4 bases, there was a span of 19 bases. The CDR3 here is CASSFSSGRALYEQYF. The CDR3 coding sequence is TGTGCCAGCAGCTTCAGCTCTGGTAGGGCTCTATACGAGCAGTACTTC.

This clonotype occurred a few times. The chain couples TRBV20-1 to TRBJ1-5; D not resolved. CDR3 length equals 14 residues. Between the trimmed V and J ends, which lost 3 bases and 7 bases, there was a span of 16 bases. Germline CDR1 DFQATT, CDR2 SNEGSKA (reference sequence). The CDR3 sequence is CSASTGKGGQPQHF. Written as DNA, the CDR3 is TGCAGTGCTAGTACGGGGAAGGGAGGCCAGCCCCAGCATTTT.

Only a few counts were recorded for this clonotype. V gene TRBV28 combines with J gene TRBJ2-7; D not certain. The CDR3 is made up of 14 amino acids. Trimming shortened V by 7 bases and J by 2 bases, and 15 bases separated the two germline ends. Germline V gene lookup returns CDR1 MDHEN and CDR2 SYDVKM. The CDR3 DNA is TGTGCCAGCACCCCGGGTGGGCCGACCTACGAGCAGTACTTC. Encoded protein: CASTPGGPTYEQYF. The full variable domain, rest sourced from reference TRBV28 and TRBJ2-7, is DVKVTQSSRYLVKRTGEKVFLECVQDMDHENMFWYRQDPGLGLRLIYFSYDVKMKEKGDIPEGYSVSREKKERFSLILESASTNQTSMYLCASTPGGPTYEQYFGPGTRLTVT.

The sample holds many counts of this clonotype. V usage is TRBV12-3 or TRBV12-4 and J usage is TRBJ1-2; D gene unclear. Trimming left V 1 base short and J 3 bases short, with 3 bases between. This CDR3 comprises 12 residues. The CDR3 loop reads CASSLGYYGYTF. In DNA form, the CDR3 reads TGTGCCAGCAGTTTAGGGTACTATGGCTACACCTTC.

The chain combines TRBV20-1 with TRBJ2-2; D uncertain. There are 12 residues in the CDR3. V gave up 3 bases and J gave up 2 bases, with 4 bases separating them. The germline CDR1 and CDR2 sequences are DFQATT and SNEGSKA (reference sequence). In DNA form, the CDR3 reads TGCAGTGCTAGCCTTAACACCGGGGAGCTGTTTTTT. This translates into CSASLNTGELFF.

This clonotype was seen a few times. The chain recombines TRBV6-1 with TRBJ2-1, with 7 bases fitting TRBD2. CDR3 length: 14 amino acids. Trimming cost V 10 bases and J 6 bases; bases outside gene matches: 12. Per germline, CDR1 MNHNS and CDR2 SASEGT. CDR3 nucleotides: TGTGCCACTAGGCGGGAGCTGGGCCGCAATGAGCAGTTCTTC. Protein product: CATRRELGRNEQFF.

This chain uses TRBV21-1 with TRBJ1-1. TRBV21-1 is tagged as a pseudogene. The length of the CDR3 is 12 residues. The CDR3 sequence: CASLRVWAEAFF. CDR3 bases: TGTGCCAGCCTCAGAGTTTGGGCTGAAGCTTTCTTT.

This clonotype was recorded a few times. This chain joins TRBV5-1 and TRBJ1-2; 7 bases line up with TRBD1. The CDR3 length is 16 residues. V shed 5 bases and J 5 bases; nucleotides not matched to a gene: 15. Per germline, CDR1 SGHRS and CDR2 YFSETQ. CDR3 DNA sequence: TGCGCCAGCAGTCACGGGCCACGACAGGGTTTGTATGGCTACACCTTC. It encodes CASSHGPRQGLYGYTF.

The rearrangement uses TRBV6-5 and TRBJ2-7; D call uncertain. Trimming pared 2 bases from V and 3 bases from J, leaving 8 bases between. CDR3 size: 13 residues. Germline values: CDR1 MNHEY, CDR2 SVGAGI. DNA for the CDR3: TGTGCCAGCAGTTACAACCTCTTCTACGAGCAGTACTTC. Its translation: CASSYNLFYEQYF.

This clonotype has only a few counts. This chain uses TRBV4-3 with TRBJ2-1; 12 positions agree with TRBD2. The junction had 6 bases not matched to a gene; V was cut back by 0 bases and J by 9 bases. Germline CDR1 LGHNA, CDR2 YSLEER. CDR3 size: 16 residues. The CDR3 nucleotides read TGCGCCAGCAGCCAAGATCCCACTAGCGGGAGGTCTGAGCAGTTCTTC. Residues: CASSQDPTSGRSEQFF.

This clonotype turned up a few times. The chain couples TRBV15 to TRBJ2-7; D is perhaps TRBD1 (6 bases). The CDR3 extends over 17 amino acids. Trimming stripped 0 bases from V and 2 bases from J, with 17 bases between. The germline CDR1 and CDR2 sequences are LNHNV and YYDKDF (reference sequence). CDR3 sequence reads: CATSRDISARGAYEQYF. DNA of the CDR3: TGTGCCACCAGCAGAGATATAAGTGCCAGGGGAGCCTACGAGCAGTACTTC.

The table lists this clonotype with many counts. The V gene is TRBV20-1, the J gene TRBJ2-3, with 8 nucleotides matching TRBD2. The CDR3 spans 14 residues. Germline assignment: CDR1 DFQATT and CDR2 SNEGSKA (reference sequence). V lost 3 bases to trimming and J lost 1 base; unmatched junction nucleotides: 3. CDR3 nucleotides: TGCAGTGCTAGCGGGGGGGCTGGCACAGATACGCAGTATTTT. Translating it yields CSASGGAGTDTQYF.

This clonotype was recorded a few times. The chain is built from TRBV7-9 and TRBJ2-1, with 7 positions matching TRBD2. The CDR3 has 14 amino acids. Germline CDR1 SEHNR, CDR2 FQNEAQ (reference sequence). V shed 1 base, J shed 10 bases, and the junction held 7 bases outside the gene matches. The CDR3 here is CASSLEGGRGEQFF. CDR3 DNA: TGTGCCAGCAGCTTAGAAGGCGGGAGAGGAGAGCAGTTCTTC.

The chain couples TRBV30 to TRBJ1-3; D is possibly TRBD1 (5 bases). The length of the CDR3 is 16 residues. Germline V CDR1 and CDR2: GTSNPN, SVGIG (reference sequence). V was shortened by 3 bases and J by 0 bases, with 15 bases between the two germline ends. The CDR3, as DNA: TGTGCCTGGAGGCCGAAGGGACGCCGCTCTGGAAACACCATATATTTT. This gives the protein CAWRPKGRRSGNTIYF. Using reference TRBV30 and TRBJ1-3 for the parts outside the CDR3, the full variable domain is SQTIHQWPATLVQPVGSPLSLECTVEGTSNPNLYWYRQAAGRGLQLLFYSVGIGQISSEVPQNLSASRPQDRQFILSSKKLLLSDSGFYLCAWRPKGRRSGNTIYFGEGSWLTVV.

This clonotype has more than one count but fewer than ten. This chain joins TRBV7-2 and TRBJ1-1; the D gene is possibly TRBD1 (5 bases). The CDR3 covers 14 residues. Trimming took 3 bases from V and 8 from J, leaving 16 bases between them. CDR1 and CDR2 from the germline V gene are SGHTA and FQGNSA. The DNA of the CDR3 is TGTGCCAGCAGCTTGGGACCGAAGGACGCCGAAGCTTTCTTT. It specifies CASSLGPKDAEAFF.

The chain is built from TRBV7-3 and TRBJ2-5; D is possibly TRBD2 (5 bases). Germline-derived CDR1 and CDR2 are SGHTA and FQGTGA. V shed 0 bases and J shed 5 bases, with 10 bases lying between them. The length of the CDR3 is 14 residues. The CDR3 DNA reads as TGTGCCAGCAGCTTAACTGCTAGCAGGGAGACCCAGTACTTC. The encoded protein is CASSLTASRETQYF.

This clonotype was counted a few times. V is TRBV20-1 and J is TRBJ1-6; D is unclear. Germline V lookup: CDR1 DFQATT, CDR2 SNEGSKA (reference sequence). The CDR3 is 13 amino acids. Deletions cut 0 bases from V and 9 bases from J, with 9 bases between. The CDR3, as DNA: TGCAGTGCTAGAGACGGTCTAATTTCACCCCTCCACTTT. Its translation: CSARDGLISPLHF.

A few counts support this clonotype. The V call is TRBV4-2, the J call TRBJ1-1, with 9 bases that match TRBD1. The CDR3 spans 14 residues. J gave up 4 bases and V 10 bases, and 10 bases lay outside the gene matches. Germline V CDR1 and CDR2: LGHNA, YNFKEQ. CDR3 loop: CAMSPGTGITEAFF. As DNA, the CDR3 is TGTGCCATGAGCCCCGGGACAGGGATCACTGAAGCTTTCTTT.

This clonotype occurred a few times. V is TRBV5-1 and J is TRBJ2-2, with D tentatively TRBD1 (6 bases). The CDR3 is 14 residues long. V lost 3 bases, J lost 8 bases, and 14 bases lay in between. The germline V gene encodes CDR1 SGHRS and CDR2 YFSETQ. CDR3 residues: CASSSTQGEGELFF. As DNA, the CDR3 is TGCGCCAGCAGCTCGACACAGGGAGAAGGGGAGCTGTTTTTT.

This clonotype came up a few times. V usage is TRBV24-1 and J usage is TRBJ2-3, with 7 bases aligning to TRBD1. This CDR3 has 13 amino acids. Germline V CDR1 and CDR2: KGHDR, SFDVKD. The junction had 3 bases not matched to a gene; V was cut back by 5 bases and J by 5 bases. In DNA, the CDR3 is TGTGCCACCAGTGCTAGGGGGCGAGATACGCAGTATTTT. Residues: CATSARGRDTQYF.